The 23 T cell receptor beta chains reported below all come from one sample, sequenced in a study of blood T cell repertoires in COVID-19. Produced via immunoSEQ multiplex PCR; TCRdb's table is partial and in-frame only. The table records hundreds of thousands of clones, nearly 90% of them present only once. Sequencing used PBMCs or T cells enriched from blood (not recorded which). The source of these receptors is a woman between 18 and 29 years old with acute COVID-19.

V and J are TRBV9 and TRBJ2-3; 12 nucleotides align to TRBD2. V lost 1 base, J lost 6 bases, and 12 bases stayed unmatched. The CDR3 is 18 amino acids. CDR1 and CDR2 from the germline V gene are SGDLS and YYNGEE. The CDR3 loop is CASSVTEKTSGRSDTQYF. In DNA form, the CDR3 reads TGTGCCAGCAGCGTAACTGAGAAGACTAGCGGGAGATCGGATACGCAGTATTTT.

This chain uses TRBV11-2 with TRBJ2-5; tentative D call: TRBD2 (7 bases). This CDR3 is built from 16 residues. Trimming removed 3 bases at V and 4 bases at J, with 18 bases between. Per the germline V gene, CDR1 is SGHAT and CDR2 is FQNNGV. The chain's CDR3 is CASSFGRGQGIETQYF. The CDR3 DNA reads TGTGCCAGCAGCTTTGGGCGGGGGCAGGGTATAGAGACCCAGTACTTC.

A remark on this clone: One junction end does not reproduce the germline sequence, and a read error may be involved. The CDR3 region is CVISESEPRGNSPLHF. The CDR3 coding sequence is TGTGTCATCAGTGAGTCGGAACCCAGGGGAAATTCACCCCTCCACTTT. V is TRBV10-3 and J is TRBJ1-6, with D perhaps TRBD1 (6 bases). This CDR3 comprises 16 residues. Germline V lookup: CDR1 ENHRY, CDR2 SYGVKD.

This rearrangement joins TRBV7-9 to TRBJ1-2, with D tentatively TRBD1 (5 bases). This CDR3 region has 13 residues. Germline V CDR1 and CDR2: SEHNR, FQNEAQ (reference sequence). Trimming shortened V by 5 bases and J by 0 bases, and 7 bases separated the two germline ends. The CDR3 spells CASSATANYGYTF. In DNA, the CDR3 is TGTGCCAGCAGCGCGACAGCTAACTATGGCTACACCTTC.

V usage is TRBV7-2 and J usage is TRBJ2-7; no definite D call. V was pared by 7 bases and J by 5 bases, with 12 bases between. The germline CDR1 and CDR2 sequences are SGHTA and FQGNSA. This CDR3 has 12 residues. The CDR3 sequence: CASTRSGHEQYF. CDR3 sequence (DNA): TGTGCCAGCACCCGTAGTGGTCACGAGCAGTACTTC.

This chain's CDR3 is CASSRSGEQFF. The CDR3, as DNA: TGTGCCAGCAGTCGTAGCGGTGAGCAGTTCTTC. V gene TRBV12-3 or TRBV12-4 combines with J gene TRBJ2-1, with a weak D call TRBD2 (6 bases). The length of the CDR3 is 11 residues. V dropped 5 bases and J dropped 9 bases, with 8 bases sitting between them.

This clone is a singleton in its sample. V is TRBV7-2 and J is TRBJ1-5, with TRBD1 matching over 10 bases. This CDR3 comprises 14 residues. The ends lost 5 bases at V and 7 bases at J; junction bases unmatched: 5. Germline V gives CDR1 SGHTA, CDR2 FQGNSA. The CDR3 DNA sequence: TGTGCCAGCAGCCCGACAGGGGGCGGCCAGCCCCAGCATTTT. Amino acid sequence: CASSPTGGGQPQHF.

About this clone itself: Sequence at one end of the junction differs from germline and may be a read error. This CDR3 is CAGRDSKNTEAFF. CDR3 DNA sequence: TGCGCCGGCAGGGACAGTAAGAACACTGAAGCTTTCTTT. V gene TRBV10-1 combines with J gene TRBJ1-1; 7 bases are shared with TRBD1. CDR3 size: 13 residues. Germline V gene data show CDR1 as WNHNN and CDR2 as SYGVQD (reference sequence).

The chain carries TRBV6-6 and TRBJ2-1, with a possible D match to TRBD1 (7 bases). CDR1 is MNHNY and CDR2 is SVGAGI in the germline V gene (reference sequence). The CDR3 runs to 14 residues. Between the trimmed V and J ends, which lost 6 bases and 8 bases, there was a span of 17 bases. CDR3 nucleotide sequence: TGTGCCAGCAGAGCCCCCCAGGGGGGCCATGAGCAGTTCTTC. It specifies CASRAPQGGHEQFF.

Concerning this clone itself: Other DNA variants within this sample encode the same CDR3. The chain joins TRBV18 to TRBJ2-1; 8 bases are a match to TRBD1. The CDR3 runs 14 residues. After removal of 3 bases from V and 5 bases from J, the junction contained 3 bases not matched to a gene. Germline V gene sequence: CDR1 KGHSH, CDR2 LQKENI. The chain's CDR3 is CASSPGTGDNEQFF. The CDR3 DNA is TGTGCCAGCTCACCGGGGACAGGTGACAATGAGCAGTTCTTC.

Only one count was recorded for this clone. The chain employs TRBV24-1 and TRBJ1-4; tentatively, D is TRBD1 (5 bases). V was shortened by 3 bases and J by 5 bases, with 12 bases between the two germline ends. The CDR3 is made up of 15 amino acids. Germline loops: CDR1 KGHDR, CDR2 SFDVKD. CDR3 nucleotide sequence: TGTGCCACCAGTGATGGGGGGACGGTAAATGAAAAACTGTTTTTT. Its protein is CATSDGGTVNEKLFF.

This chain joins TRBV18 and TRBJ2-3; D is uncertain. Trimming took off 3 bases at V and 3 bases at J, with 10 bases between the two ends. The CDR3 consists of 14 residues. Germline loops: CDR1 KGHSH, CDR2 LQKENI. CDR3 protein: CASSPVQVTDTQYF. Written as DNA, the CDR3 is TGTGCCAGCTCACCGGTCCAGGTAACAGATACGCAGTATTTT.

This chain connects TRBV9 to TRBJ2-3, with 16 bases aligning to TRBD2. The V gene's germline CDR1 is SGDLS and CDR2 YYNGEE. V lost 4 bases to trimming and J lost 4 bases; unmatched junction nucleotides: 12. The CDR3 is 19 amino acids. This CDR3 reads CASSPSSGTSGRAADTQYF. The CDR3 nucleotides are TGTGCCAGCAGCCCTAGTTCCGGGACTAGCGGGAGGGCCGCAGATACGCAGTATTTT.

The J gene is TRBJ2-5, the V gene TRBV11-1; D remains ambiguous. V was clipped by 0 bases and J by 2 bases, with 10 bases between them. From germline, CDR1 is SGHAT and CDR2 FQDESV (reference sequence). The CDR3 runs to 15 residues. The CDR3 here is CASSLAPRSQETQYF. Written as DNA, the CDR3 is TGTGCCAGCAGCTTAGCCCCTCGGAGTCAAGAGACCCAGTACTTC.

The rearrangement links TRBV12-3 or TRBV12-4 to TRBJ1-2; D unclear. V was clipped by 2 bases and J by 10 bases, with 8 bases between them. There are 11 residues in the CDR3. The CDR3 DNA reads as TGTGCCAGCAGTTTATGGCGGAACTACACCTTC. Translation: CASSLWRNYTF.

The V and J genes are TRBV15 and TRBJ2-7, with TRBD1 matching 7 bases. The CDR3 has 14 residues. Germline trimming cut 2 bases from V and 4 bases from J; bases unmatched to any gene: 5. Germline V gene lookup returns CDR1 LNHNV and CDR2 YYDKDF (reference sequence). The CDR3 region has the DNA TGTGCCACCAGCAGAAAGGGGGACAGTTACGAGCAGTACTTC. As protein: CATSRKGDSYEQYF.

The V call is TRBV7-6, the J call TRBJ1-4, with D perhaps matching TRBD1 (5 bases). This CDR3 region has 22 residues. CDR1 is SGHVS, CDR2 FNYEAQ, per germline. Trimming cost V 3 bases and J 2 bases, with 31 bases left between them. CDR3 loop: CASSFSNLDLGAGPSTNEKLFF. CDR3 DNA: TGTGCCAGCAGCTTTTCGAACTTAGACCTGGGCGCAGGGCCGTCGACTAATGAAAAACTGTTTTTT.

The chain carries TRBV6-5 and TRBJ2-1; D is possibly TRBD1 (5 bases). With 6 bases removed from V and 0 bases from J, the gap between germline ends came to 12 bases. Germline V gives CDR1 MNHEY, CDR2 SVGAGI. The CDR3 has 15 amino acids. The CDR3 reads CASSVDKSSYNEQFF. The CDR3 region has the DNA TGTGCCAGCAGCGTGGACAAGAGCTCCTACAATGAGCAGTTCTTC.

This sequence joins TRBV5-1 and TRBJ2-3; 7 bases align to TRBD2. The CDR3 runs to 17 residues. Germline CDR1 SGHRS, CDR2 YFSETQ. With V trimmed by 1 base and J by 6 bases, 14 bases remained unmatched. CDR3 protein: CASSLTYTGGGLDTQYF. Here the CDR3 DNA reads TGCGCCAGCAGCTTGACCTACACGGGGGGAGGATTGGATACGCAGTATTTT.

The V and J genes are TRBV28 and TRBJ1-2; possibly TRBD1 for D (5 bases). Germline lookup yields CDR1 MDHEN and CDR2 SYDVKM. The CDR3 sequence is 12 residues long. The V gene lost 2 bases and the J gene lost 7 bases, with 8 bases spanning the gap. In DNA, the CDR3 is TGTGCCAGCAGTTTACAGGGATTTGGCTACACCTTC. It encodes CASSLQGFGYTF.

The chain links TRBV14 to TRBJ2-7; D unresolved. Germline values: CDR1 SGHDN, CDR2 FVKESK. The CDR3 is made up of 13 amino acids. Trimming left V 6 bases short and J 4 bases short, with 13 bases between. Here the CDR3 reads CASRSSVGYEQYF. Here the CDR3 DNA reads TGTGCCAGCAGGTCTTCGGTCGGGTACGAGCAGTACTTC.

The J gene is TRBJ1-1, the V gene TRBV18; TRBD1 aligns across 8 bases. From germline, CDR1 is KGHSH and CDR2 LQKENI. V lost 3 bases, J lost 0 bases, and 9 bases stayed unmatched. The CDR3 sequence is 17 residues long. The CDR3 sequence: CASSPSQGAYMNTEAFF. In DNA, the CDR3 is TGTGCCAGCTCACCGTCCCAGGGGGCCTACATGAACACTGAAGCTTTCTTT. Full variable domain (remainder filled in from reference TRBV18 and TRBJ1-1): NAGVMQNPRHLVRRRGQEARLRCSPMKGHSHVYWYRQLPEEGLKFMVYLQKENIIDESGMPKERFSAEFPKEGPSILRIQQVVRGDSAAYFCASSPSQGAYMNTEAFFGQGTRLTVV.

This clone was detected only a few times. The J gene is TRBJ2-1, the V gene TRBV7-3; 7 bases align to TRBD2. Germline trimming cut 3 bases from V and 9 bases from J; bases unmatched to any gene: 11. Germline lookup yields CDR1 SGHTA and CDR2 FQGTGA. This CDR3 is 15 amino acids long. The CDR3 region is CASSLVRREKGEQFF. The CDR3 bases are TGTGCCAGCAGCTTGGTCCGGCGGGAGAAGGGTGAGCAGTTCTTC.